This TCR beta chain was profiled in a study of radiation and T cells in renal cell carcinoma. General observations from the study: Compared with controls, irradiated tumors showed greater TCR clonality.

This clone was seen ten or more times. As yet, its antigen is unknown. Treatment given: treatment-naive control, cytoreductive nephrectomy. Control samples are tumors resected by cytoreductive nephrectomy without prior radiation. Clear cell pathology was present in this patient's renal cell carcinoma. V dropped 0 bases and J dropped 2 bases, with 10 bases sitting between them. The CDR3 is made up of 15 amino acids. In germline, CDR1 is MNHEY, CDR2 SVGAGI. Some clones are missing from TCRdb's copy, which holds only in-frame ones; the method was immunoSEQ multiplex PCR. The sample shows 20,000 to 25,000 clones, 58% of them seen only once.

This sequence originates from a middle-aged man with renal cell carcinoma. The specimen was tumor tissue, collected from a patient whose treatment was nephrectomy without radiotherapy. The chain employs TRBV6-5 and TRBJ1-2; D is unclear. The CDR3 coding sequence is TGTGCCAGCAGTTACTCGATCGGAGTCAACTATGGCTACACCTTC. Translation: CASSYSIGVNYGYTF.